What follows are 16 T cell receptor beta chains derived from one specimen sequenced in a study of T cells after yellow fever vaccination. TCRdb redid the calling of the 5' RACE reads with MiXCR, one entry per CDR3 protein. The sample has about 340,000 distinct CDR3 sequences; 9.5% to 15% are singletons. This specimen was CD4+ T cells sorted from PBMCs, taken 15 days after the yellow fever booster vaccination. These receptor sequences come from a man younger than 35 who received the YFV17D yellow fever vaccine.

The chain couples TRBV7-8 to TRBJ2-6, with D tentatively TRBD2 (6 bases). The CDR3 extends over 16 amino acids. Trimming removed 1 base at V and 2 bases at J, with 9 bases between. Looked up from germline, CDR1 is SGHVS and CDR2 is FQNEAQ. For the CDR3, the DNA is TGTGCCAGCAGCTTAGTGGCGGGAACTGGGGCCAACGTCCTGACTTTC. This encodes CASSLVAGTGANVLTF.

This clonotype was detected only a few times. The gene calls are TRBV5-1 and TRBJ2-2, with D unresolved. The CDR3 consists of 14 residues. V was shortened by 0 bases and J by 7 bases, with 10 bases between the two germline ends. Germline V gene data show CDR1 as SGHRS and CDR2 as YFSETQ. CDR3 in amino acids: CASSLGRAGGELFF. In nucleotides, the CDR3 is TGCGCCAGCAGCTTGGGCCGGGCAGGCGGGGAGCTGTTTTTT.

This clonotype was seen many times. J is TRBJ2-2 and V is TRBV5-1; the match to TRBD2 covers 10 bases. Germline trimming cut 4 bases from V and 7 bases from J; bases unmatched to any gene: 7. The CDR3 contains 15 residues. Germline loops: CDR1 SGHRS, CDR2 YFSETQ. CDR3 in amino acids: CASSQLAGYGGELFF. The CDR3 nucleotides are TGCGCCAGCAGCCAACTAGCGGGGTACGGCGGGGAGCTGTTTTTT.

This clonotype was found many times. CDR3 region: CASSLGDRGEQYF. Here the CDR3 DNA reads TGCGCCAGCAGCTTGGGGGACAGGGGCGAGCAGTACTTC. The rearrangement uses TRBV5-1 and TRBJ2-7; 10 positions match TRBD1. Unmatched junction bases numbered 0, after V lost 0 bases and J lost 6 bases. Germline CDR1 and CDR2: SGHRS and YFSETQ. The CDR3 length is 13 residues.

The genes are TRBV19 and TRBJ2-2; D is undetermined. Trimming left V 3 bases short and J 6 bases short, with 8 bases between. The CDR3 is 13 residues long. Germline lookup yields CDR1 LNHDA and CDR2 SQIVND (reference sequence). CDR3 bases: TGTGCCAGTAGTATCAGAGCCGCCGGGGAGCTGTTTTTT. It translates to CASSIRAAGELFF.

This clonotype has just a few counts. The chain employs TRBV10-3 and TRBJ1-1, with TRBD1 identical over 7 bases. The ends lost 11 bases at V and 2 bases at J; junction bases unmatched: 5. The CDR3 has 12 residues. Germline loops: CDR1 ENHRY, CDR2 SYGVKD. Written as DNA, the CDR3 is TGTGCCGCTCGGGACAGCAACACTGAAGCTTTCTTT. Translation: CAARDSNTEAFF.

This clonotype occurred a few times. The chain has TRBV7-2 and TRBJ2-4, with TRBD2 as a possible D gene (6 bases). With 2 bases removed from V and 15 bases from J, the gap between germline ends came to 14 bases. This CDR3 spans 12 amino acids. The germline CDR1 and CDR2 sequences are SGHTA and FQGNSA. The CDR3: CASSLLIGEVYF. CDR3 DNA: TGTGCCAGCAGCTTACTAATAGGGGAGGTGTACTTC.

The chain recombines TRBV5-5 with TRBJ1-5; tentatively, D is TRBD1 (6 bases). There are 14 residues in the CDR3. Looked up from germline, CDR1 is SGHKS and CDR2 is YYEKEE (reference sequence). V was clipped by 4 bases and J by 9 bases, with 17 bases between them. CDR3 sequence reads: CASSEYPGVTPQHF. In DNA, the CDR3 is TGTGCCAGCAGCGAGTATCCAGGGGTGACGCCCCAGCATTTT.

This clonotype has only one observation. The chain couples TRBV6-5 to TRBJ1-2; D may be TRBD1 (6 bases). Trimming cost V 4 bases and J 6 bases, with 18 bases left between them. The CDR3 runs to 15 residues. Germline values: CDR1 MNHEY, CDR2 SVGAGI. The CDR3 here is CASSFVAGQLDGYTF. Here the CDR3 DNA reads TGTGCCAGCAGTTTCGTAGCAGGACAGCTTGATGGCTACACCTTC.

Ten or more counts support this clonotype. The rearrangement uses TRBV4-3 and TRBJ2-2, with 8 positions matching TRBD1. V gave up 0 bases and J gave up 4 bases; unmatched junction bases: 4. Germline assignment: CDR1 LGHNA and CDR2 YSLEER. The CDR3 runs to 16 residues. The CDR3 is CASSQEADRVTGELFF. CDR3 nucleotides: TGCGCCAGCAGCCAAGAAGCGGACAGGGTCACCGGGGAGCTGTTTTTT.

V and J are TRBV5-1 and TRBJ1-6; D might be TRBD1 (5 bases). CDR1 and CDR2 (germline): SGHRS, YFSETQ. The V and J ends lost 6 bases and 10 bases respectively, with 14 bases between them. This CDR3 spans 13 amino acids. CDR3 amino acids: CASKQELSSPLHF. DNA for the CDR3: TGCGCCAGCAAACAGGAGCTTAGCTCACCCCTCCACTTT. Looking up the rest from reference TRBV5-1 and TRBJ1-6 gives the full variable domain: KAGVTQTPRYLIKTRGQQVTLSCSPISGHRSVSWYQQTPGQGLQFLFEYFSETQRNKGNFPGRFSGRQFSNSRSEMNVSTLELGDSALYLCASKQELSSPLHFGNGTRLTVT.

This clonotype was seen more than once but under ten times. This rearrangement joins TRBV19 to TRBJ1-2; D is ambiguous. The V end was cut by 6 bases, the J end by 4 bases, with 9 bases between. Looked up from germline, CDR1 is LNHDA and CDR2 is SQIVND (reference sequence). This CDR3 region has 12 residues. The chain's CDR3 is CASRSLAYGYTF. Here the CDR3 DNA reads TGTGCCAGTAGGAGCCTTGCCTATGGCTACACCTTC.

The chain employs TRBV2 and TRBJ2-5; TRBD2 matches at 10 bases. The CDR3 contains 15 residues. Trimming took 7 bases from V and 1 from J; bases not matched to a gene: 6. Germline V gene sequence: CDR1 SNHLY, CDR2 FYNNEI. As DNA, the CDR3 is TGTGCCAGCAAGCACGGACTAGCGGCCCAAGAGACCCAGTACTTC. This encodes CASKHGLAAQETQYF.

V and J are TRBV2 and TRBJ2-2; 10 bases agree with TRBD2. With 5 bases clipped from V and 3 bases from J, the junction kept 6 bases outside the gene matches. CDR1 is SNHLY, CDR2 FYNNEI, per germline. The CDR3 sequence is 16 residues long. CDR3 DNA: TGTGCCAGCAGTCCCAGCGGGGGGGCGGACACCGGGGAGCTGTTTTTT. It yields the protein CASSPSGGADTGELFF.

This sequence joins TRBV6-5 and TRBJ2-2; D is perhaps TRBD2 (6 bases). V dropped 6 bases and J dropped 4 bases, with 15 bases sitting between them. Germline V gives CDR1 MNHEY, CDR2 SVGAGI. The CDR3 is 15 amino acids. The CDR3 here is CASRPGGSTTGELFF. CDR3 nucleotide sequence: TGTGCCAGCAGACCCGGAGGGTCCACCACCGGGGAGCTGTTTTTT.

In its sample, this clonotype was seen a few times. The chain combines TRBV5-4 with TRBJ1-2; weak D call: TRBD1 (5 bases). CDR3 length: 14 residues. Germline lookup yields CDR1 SGHNT and CDR2 YYREEE (reference sequence). Trimming stripped 4 bases from V and 6 bases from J, with 16 bases between. The CDR3 loop reads CASSNTLGQDGYTF. The CDR3, as DNA: TGTGCCAGCAGCAACACGCTGGGGCAGGATGGCTACACCTTC.